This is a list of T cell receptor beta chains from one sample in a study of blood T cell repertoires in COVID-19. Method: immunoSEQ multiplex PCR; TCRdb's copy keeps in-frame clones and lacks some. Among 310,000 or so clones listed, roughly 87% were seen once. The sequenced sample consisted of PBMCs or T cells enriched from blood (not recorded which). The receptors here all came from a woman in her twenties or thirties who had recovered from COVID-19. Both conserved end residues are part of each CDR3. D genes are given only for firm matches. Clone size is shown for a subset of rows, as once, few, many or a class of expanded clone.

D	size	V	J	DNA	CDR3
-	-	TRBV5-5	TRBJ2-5	TGTGCCAGCAGCTTGCGTGGGGCCCCGGAGACCCAGTACTTC	CASSLRGAPETQYF
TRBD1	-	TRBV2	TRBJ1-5	TGTGCCAGCAGTGGGGGAACAGGGGCATTCCAGCATTTT	CASSGGTGAFQHF
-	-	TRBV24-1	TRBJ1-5	TGTGCCACCAGTGTTGGGCCGGCAGTAGCGATGGATATGTGCAATCAGCCCCAGCATTTT	CATSVGPAVAMDMCNQPQHF
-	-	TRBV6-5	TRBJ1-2	TGTGCCAGCAGTTACGCGGGTCTGCGAGGCTACACCTTC	CASSYAGLRGYTF
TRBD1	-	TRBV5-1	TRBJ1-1	TGCGCCAGCAGCCCGGGACAGACGAACACTGAAGCTTTCTTT	CASSPGQTNTEAFF
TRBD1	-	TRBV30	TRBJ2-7	TGTGCCTGGAGTGTCGGACAGGGGGGCTACGAGCAGTACTTC	CAWSVGQGGYEQYF
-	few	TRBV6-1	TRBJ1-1	TGTGCCAGCAGTGAACGGGGCACTGAAGCTTTCTTT	CASSERGTEAFF
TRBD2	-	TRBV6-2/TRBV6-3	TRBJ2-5	TGTGCCAGCAGTGCGGGACTAGGGGTGACCCAGTACTTC	CASSAGLGVTQYF
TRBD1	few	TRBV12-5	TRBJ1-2	TGTGCTAGTGGCCGGGACAGGGTTAACTATGGCTACACCTTC	CASGRDRVNYGYTF
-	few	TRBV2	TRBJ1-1	TGTGCCAGCAGTGAAACAGGGAGCTTTGAAGCTTTCTTT	CASSETGSFEAFF
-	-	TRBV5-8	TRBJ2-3	TGTGCCAGCAGCTTCGACCAGGGGAAAAATACGCAGTATTTT	CASSFDQGKNTQYF
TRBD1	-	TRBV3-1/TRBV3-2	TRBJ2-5	TGTGCCAGCAGCCTCCGGACAGGGGACATGCGGGGGCAGTACTTC	CASSLRTGDMRGQYF